The source of this T cell receptor beta chain is a study of STAT5B mutations in CD4+ large granular lymphocyte leukemia. CDR3 length: 13 residues. CDR1 is LGHNA and CDR2 is YNFKEQ in the germline V gene. V lost 4 bases to trimming and J lost 5 bases, with 12 bases between them. General study points: TRBV06-family usage was enriched in top patient clones (8/27) versus controls (2/35).

Clones were read by immunoSEQ multiplex PCR, and TCRdb kept only the in-frame ones, dropping some. Here the sample spans some 34,000 clones, around 76% being singletons. This clone was counted a few times. Antigen unknown. The specimen sequenced was CD4+ T cells from blood buffy coats. The chain is built from TRBV4-2 and TRBJ2-7, with D maybe TRBD1 (6 bases). The sequence was obtained from a human donor in good health. CDR3 region: CASSLSGDNEQYF. The CDR3 nucleotides are TGTGCCAGCAGCCTAAGTGGGGACAACGAGCAGTACTTC.